The sample holds one count of the clone carrying this TCR beta chain. Antigen specificity is unknown. The conserved phenylalanine or tryptophan normally closing the CDR3 is absent here, so this likely arose from a read error. No DNA is shown, since the ends of the CDR3 on it are uncertain; the CDR3 is the one TCRdb lists. The sample comes from a study of CD8 T cells in Susac syndrome. General study results and limits: Clonal expansion was not observed in the Susac syndrome CD4+ T cell repertoires.

RNA in amounts of roughly 0.5 to 1 ug was reverse transcribed with random hexamers. With immunoSEQ multiplex PCR, TCR beta CDR3 was amplified across 54 Vbeta and 13 Jbeta. TCRdb analysed the immunoSEQ multiplex PCR reads with MiXCR anew, one entry per CDR3 protein. The profile covers about 180,000 distinct CDR3 sequences, with 85% to 95% appearing a single time and around 0.11% taken by the ten largest. The T cells that were sequenced for TCR beta were CD8+ and CD4+ cells from blood. All included Susac syndrome patients satisfied recently defined diagnostic criteria for definite or probable disease. Germline V CDR1 and CDR2: LGHDT, YNNKEL (reference sequence). The CDR3 sequence runs 12 residues, both termini included.

Sequenced sample: CD4+ T cells from PBMCs. The chain recombines TRBV3-1 with TRBJ2-6. The TCR comes from a human donor with Susac syndrome. The CDR3 reads CASSPKLTLHKV.